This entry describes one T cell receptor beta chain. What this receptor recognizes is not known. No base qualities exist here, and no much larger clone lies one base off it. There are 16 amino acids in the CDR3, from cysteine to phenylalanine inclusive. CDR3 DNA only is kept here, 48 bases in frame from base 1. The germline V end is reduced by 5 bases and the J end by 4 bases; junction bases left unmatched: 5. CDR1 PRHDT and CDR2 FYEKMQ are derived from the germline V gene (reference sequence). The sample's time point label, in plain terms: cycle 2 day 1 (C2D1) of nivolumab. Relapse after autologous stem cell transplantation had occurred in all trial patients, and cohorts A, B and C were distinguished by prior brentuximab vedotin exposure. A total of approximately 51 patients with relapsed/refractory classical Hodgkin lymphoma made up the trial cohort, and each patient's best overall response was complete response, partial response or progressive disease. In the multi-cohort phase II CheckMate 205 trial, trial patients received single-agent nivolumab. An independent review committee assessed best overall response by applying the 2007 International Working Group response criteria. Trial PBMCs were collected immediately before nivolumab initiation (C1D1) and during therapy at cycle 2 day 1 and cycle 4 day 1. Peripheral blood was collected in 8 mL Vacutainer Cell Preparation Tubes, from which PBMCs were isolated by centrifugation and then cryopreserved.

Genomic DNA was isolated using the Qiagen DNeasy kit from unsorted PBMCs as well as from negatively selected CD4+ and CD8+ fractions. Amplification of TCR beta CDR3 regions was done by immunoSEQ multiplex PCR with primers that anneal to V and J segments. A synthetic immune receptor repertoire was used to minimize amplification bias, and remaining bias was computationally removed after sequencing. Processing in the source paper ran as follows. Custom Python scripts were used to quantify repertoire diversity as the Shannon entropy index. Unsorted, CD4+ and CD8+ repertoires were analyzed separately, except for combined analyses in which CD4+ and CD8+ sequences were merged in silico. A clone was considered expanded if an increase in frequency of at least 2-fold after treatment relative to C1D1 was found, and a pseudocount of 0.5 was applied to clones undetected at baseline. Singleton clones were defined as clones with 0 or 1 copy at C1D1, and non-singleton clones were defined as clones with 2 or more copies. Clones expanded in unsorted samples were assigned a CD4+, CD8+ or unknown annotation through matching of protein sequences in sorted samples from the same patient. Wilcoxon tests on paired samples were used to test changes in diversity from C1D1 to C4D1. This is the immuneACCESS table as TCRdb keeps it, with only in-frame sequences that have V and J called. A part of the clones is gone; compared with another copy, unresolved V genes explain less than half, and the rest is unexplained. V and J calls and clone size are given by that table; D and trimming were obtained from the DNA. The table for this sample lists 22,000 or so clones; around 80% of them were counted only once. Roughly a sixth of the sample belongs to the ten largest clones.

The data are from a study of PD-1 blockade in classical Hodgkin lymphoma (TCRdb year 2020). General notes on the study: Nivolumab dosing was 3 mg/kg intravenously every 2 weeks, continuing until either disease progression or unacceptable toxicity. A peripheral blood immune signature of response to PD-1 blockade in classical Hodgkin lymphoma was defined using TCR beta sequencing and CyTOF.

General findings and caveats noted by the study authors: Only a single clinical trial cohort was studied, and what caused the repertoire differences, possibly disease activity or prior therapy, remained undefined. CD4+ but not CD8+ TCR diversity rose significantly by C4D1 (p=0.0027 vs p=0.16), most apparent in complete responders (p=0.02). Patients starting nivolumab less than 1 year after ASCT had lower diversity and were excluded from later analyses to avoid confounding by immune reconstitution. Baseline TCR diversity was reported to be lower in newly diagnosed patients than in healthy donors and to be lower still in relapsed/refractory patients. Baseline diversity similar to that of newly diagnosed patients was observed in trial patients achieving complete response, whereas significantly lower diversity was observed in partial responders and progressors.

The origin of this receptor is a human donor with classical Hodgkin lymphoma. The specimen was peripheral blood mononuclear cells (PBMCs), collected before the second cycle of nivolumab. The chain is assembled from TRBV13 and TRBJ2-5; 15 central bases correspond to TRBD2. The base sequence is TGTGCCAGCAGCGTCCGGACTAGCGGGAGGGGAGAGACCCAGTACTTC. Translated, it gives CASSVRTSGRGETQYF.